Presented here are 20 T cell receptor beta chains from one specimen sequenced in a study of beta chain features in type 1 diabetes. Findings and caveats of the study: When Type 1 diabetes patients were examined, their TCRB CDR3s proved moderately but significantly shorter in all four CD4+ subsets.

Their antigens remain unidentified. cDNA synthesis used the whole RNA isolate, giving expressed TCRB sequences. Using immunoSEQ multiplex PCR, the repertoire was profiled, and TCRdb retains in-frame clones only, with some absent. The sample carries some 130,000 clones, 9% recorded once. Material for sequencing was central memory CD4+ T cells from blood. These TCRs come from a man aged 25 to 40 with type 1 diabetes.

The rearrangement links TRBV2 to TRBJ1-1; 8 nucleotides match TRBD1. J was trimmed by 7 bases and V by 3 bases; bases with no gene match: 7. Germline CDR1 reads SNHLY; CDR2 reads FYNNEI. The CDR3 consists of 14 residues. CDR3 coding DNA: TGTGCCAGCAGTGATTGGACAGGGCGGGATGAAGCTTTCTTT. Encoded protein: CASSDWTGRDEAFF.

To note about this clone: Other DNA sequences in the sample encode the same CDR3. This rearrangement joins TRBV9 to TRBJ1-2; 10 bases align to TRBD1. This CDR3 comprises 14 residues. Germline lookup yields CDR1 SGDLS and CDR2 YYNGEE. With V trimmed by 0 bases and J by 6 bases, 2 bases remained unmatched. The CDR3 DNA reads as TGTGCCAGCAGCGTAGAAGGACAGGGGGATGGCTACACCTTC. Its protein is CASSVEGQGDGYTF.

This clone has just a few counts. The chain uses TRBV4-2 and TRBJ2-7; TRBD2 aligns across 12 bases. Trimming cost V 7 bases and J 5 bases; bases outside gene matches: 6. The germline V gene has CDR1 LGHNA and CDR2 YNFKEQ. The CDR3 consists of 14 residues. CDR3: CASNRTSGVDEQYF. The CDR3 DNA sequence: TGTGCCAGCAATCGGACTAGCGGGGTCGACGAGCAGTACTTC.

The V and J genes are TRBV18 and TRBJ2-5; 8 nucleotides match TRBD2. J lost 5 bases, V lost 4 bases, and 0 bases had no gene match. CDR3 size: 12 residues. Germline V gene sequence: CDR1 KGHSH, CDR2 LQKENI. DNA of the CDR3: TGTGCCAGCTCACGCGGGGGGGAGACCCAGTACTTC. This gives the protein CASSRGGETQYF.

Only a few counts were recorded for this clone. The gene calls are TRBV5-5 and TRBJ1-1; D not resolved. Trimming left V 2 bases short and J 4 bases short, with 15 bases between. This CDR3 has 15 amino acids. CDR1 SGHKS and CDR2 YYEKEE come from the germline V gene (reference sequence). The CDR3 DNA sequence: TGTGCCAGCAGCTTCCCTGCGGATCCTCTCACTGAAGCTTTCTTT. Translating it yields CASSFPADPLTEAFF.

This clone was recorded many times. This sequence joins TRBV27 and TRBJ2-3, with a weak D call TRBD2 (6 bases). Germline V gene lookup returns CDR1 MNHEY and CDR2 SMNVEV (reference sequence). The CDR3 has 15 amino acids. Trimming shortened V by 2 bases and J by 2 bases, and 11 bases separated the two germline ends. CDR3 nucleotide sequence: TGTGCCAGCAGTTTAACTCGGGGGTTCACAGATACGCAGTATTTT. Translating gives CASSLTRGFTDTQYF.

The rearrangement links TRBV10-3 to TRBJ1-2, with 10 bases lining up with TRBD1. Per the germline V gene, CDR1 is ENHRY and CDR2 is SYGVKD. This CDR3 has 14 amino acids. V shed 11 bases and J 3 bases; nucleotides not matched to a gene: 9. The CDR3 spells CAADGDRGDYGYTF. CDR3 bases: TGTGCCGCCGATGGGGACAGGGGTGACTATGGCTACACCTTC.

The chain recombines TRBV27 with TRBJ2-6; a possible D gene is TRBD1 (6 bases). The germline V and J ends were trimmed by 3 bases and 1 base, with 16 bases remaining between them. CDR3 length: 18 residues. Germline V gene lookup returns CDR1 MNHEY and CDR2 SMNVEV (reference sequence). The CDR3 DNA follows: TGTGCCAGCAGTTTTTTTAGACAGGCGGCGTCTGGGGCCAACGTCCTGACTTTC. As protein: CASSFFRQAASGANVLTF.

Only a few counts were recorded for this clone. The CDR3 DNA reads TGCGCCAGCAGCCGAATCGCAGGGGAACGAGAGACCCAGTACTTC. Its translation is CASSRIAGERETQYF. The chain links TRBV23-1 to TRBJ2-5; possible D gene TRBD1, 6 bases. TRBV23-1 qualifies as an ORF whose function is uncertain. The CDR3 has 15 amino acids. With 6 bases removed from V and 4 bases from J, the gap between germline ends came to 18 bases.

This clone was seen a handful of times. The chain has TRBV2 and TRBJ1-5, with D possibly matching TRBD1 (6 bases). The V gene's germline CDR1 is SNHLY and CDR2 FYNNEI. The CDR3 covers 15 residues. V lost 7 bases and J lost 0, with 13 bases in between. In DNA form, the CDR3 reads TGTGCCAGCATGTTGGACAGTCATAGCAATCAGCCCCAGCATTTT. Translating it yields CASMLDSHSNQPQHF. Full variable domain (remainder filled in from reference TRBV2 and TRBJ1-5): EPEVTQTPSHQVTQMGQEVILRCVPISNHLYFYWYRQILGQKVEFLVSFYNNEISEKSEIFDDQFSVERPDGSNFTLKIRSTKLEDSAMYFCASMLDSHSNQPQHFGDGTRLSIL.

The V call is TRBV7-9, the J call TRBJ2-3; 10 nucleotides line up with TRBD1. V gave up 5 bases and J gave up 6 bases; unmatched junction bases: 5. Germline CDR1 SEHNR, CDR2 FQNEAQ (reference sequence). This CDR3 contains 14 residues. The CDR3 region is CASSRDRGWDTQYF. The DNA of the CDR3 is TGTGCCAGCAGCCGGGACAGGGGATGGGATACGCAGTATTTT.

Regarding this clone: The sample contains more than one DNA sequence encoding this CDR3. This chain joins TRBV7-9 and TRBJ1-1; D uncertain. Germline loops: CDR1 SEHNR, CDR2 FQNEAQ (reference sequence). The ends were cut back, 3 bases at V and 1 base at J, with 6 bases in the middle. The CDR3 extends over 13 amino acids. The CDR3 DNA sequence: TGTGCCAGCAGCTTTAGTCAGAACACTGAAGCTTTCTTT. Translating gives CASSFSQNTEAFF.

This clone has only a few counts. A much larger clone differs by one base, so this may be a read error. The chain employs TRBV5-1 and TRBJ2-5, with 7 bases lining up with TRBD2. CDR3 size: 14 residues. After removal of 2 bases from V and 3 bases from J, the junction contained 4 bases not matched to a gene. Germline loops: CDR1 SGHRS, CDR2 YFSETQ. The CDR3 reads CASSLAGPKETQYF. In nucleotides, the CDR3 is TGCGCCAGCAGCTTAGCGGGGCCCAAAGAGACCCAGTACTTC.

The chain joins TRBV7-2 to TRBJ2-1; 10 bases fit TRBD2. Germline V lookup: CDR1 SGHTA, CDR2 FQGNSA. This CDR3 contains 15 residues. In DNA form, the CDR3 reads TGTGCGGAGGCAATGGGGACTAGCGTTCACAATGAGCAGTTCTTC. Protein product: CAEAMGTSVHNEQFF.

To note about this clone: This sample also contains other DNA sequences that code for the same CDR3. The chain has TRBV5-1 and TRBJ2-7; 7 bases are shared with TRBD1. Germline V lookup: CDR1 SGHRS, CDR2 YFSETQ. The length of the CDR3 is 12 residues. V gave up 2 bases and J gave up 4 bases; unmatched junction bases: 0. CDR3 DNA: TGCGCCAGCAGCTTACAGGGGTACGAGCAGTACTTC. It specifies CASSLQGYEQYF.

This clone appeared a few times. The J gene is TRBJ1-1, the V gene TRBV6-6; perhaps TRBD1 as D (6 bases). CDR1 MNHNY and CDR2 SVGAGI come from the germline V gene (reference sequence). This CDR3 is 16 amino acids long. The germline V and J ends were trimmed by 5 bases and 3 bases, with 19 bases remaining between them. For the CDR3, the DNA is TGTGCCAGCAGTCCCCGTAACTTACAGGGCCACACTGAAGCTTTCTTT. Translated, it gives CASSPRNLQGHTEAFF.

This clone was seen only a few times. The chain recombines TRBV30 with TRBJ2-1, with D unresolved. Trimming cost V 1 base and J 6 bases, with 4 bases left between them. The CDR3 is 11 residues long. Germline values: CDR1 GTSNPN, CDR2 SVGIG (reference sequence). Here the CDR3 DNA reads TGTGCCTGGAGTGCCTCCAATGAGCAGTTCTTC. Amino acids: CAWSASNEQFF.

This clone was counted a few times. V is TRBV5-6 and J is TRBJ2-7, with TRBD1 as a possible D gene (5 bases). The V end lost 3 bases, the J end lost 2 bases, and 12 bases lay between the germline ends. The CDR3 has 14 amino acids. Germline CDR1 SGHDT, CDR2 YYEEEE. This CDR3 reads CASSSTATAYEQYF. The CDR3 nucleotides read TGTGCCAGCAGCTCGACAGCGACAGCCTACGAGCAGTACTTC.

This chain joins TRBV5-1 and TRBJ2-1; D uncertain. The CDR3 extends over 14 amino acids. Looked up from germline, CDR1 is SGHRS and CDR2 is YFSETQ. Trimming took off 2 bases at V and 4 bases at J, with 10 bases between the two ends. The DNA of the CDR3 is TGCGCCAGCAGCTTAGGTGACTTATACAATGAGCAGTTCTTC. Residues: CASSLGDLYNEQFF.

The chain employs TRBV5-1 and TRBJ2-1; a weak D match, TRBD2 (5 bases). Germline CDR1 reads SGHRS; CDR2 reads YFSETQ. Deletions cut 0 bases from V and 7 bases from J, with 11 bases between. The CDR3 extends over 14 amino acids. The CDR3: CASSLEVASNEQFF. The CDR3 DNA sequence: TGCGCCAGCAGCTTGGAGGTAGCGTCAAATGAGCAGTTCTTC.